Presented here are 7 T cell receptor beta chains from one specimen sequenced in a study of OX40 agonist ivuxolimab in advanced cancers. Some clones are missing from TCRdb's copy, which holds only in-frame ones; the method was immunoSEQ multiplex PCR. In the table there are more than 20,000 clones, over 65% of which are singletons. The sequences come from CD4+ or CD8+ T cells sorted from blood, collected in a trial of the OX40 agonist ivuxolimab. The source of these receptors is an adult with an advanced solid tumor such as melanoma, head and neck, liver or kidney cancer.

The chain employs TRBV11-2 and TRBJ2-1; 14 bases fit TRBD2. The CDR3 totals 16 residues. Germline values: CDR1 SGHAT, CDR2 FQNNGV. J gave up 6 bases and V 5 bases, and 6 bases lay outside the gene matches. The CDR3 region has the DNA TGTGCCAGCAGCCAAGACGGGACTAGCGGGGGCAATGAGCAGTTCTTC. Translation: CASSQDGTSGGNEQFF.

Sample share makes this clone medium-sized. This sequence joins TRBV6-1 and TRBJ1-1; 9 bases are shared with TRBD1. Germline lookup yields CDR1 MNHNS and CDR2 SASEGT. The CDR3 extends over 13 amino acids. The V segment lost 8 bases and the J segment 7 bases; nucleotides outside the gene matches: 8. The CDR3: CASAPGTGYEAFF. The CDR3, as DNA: TGTGCCAGCGCTCCCGGGACAGGGTATGAAGCTTTCTTT.

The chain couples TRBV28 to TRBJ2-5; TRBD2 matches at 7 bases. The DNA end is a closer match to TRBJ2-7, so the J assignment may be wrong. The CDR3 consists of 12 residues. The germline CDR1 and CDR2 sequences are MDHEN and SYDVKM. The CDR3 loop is CASSWGGYEQYF. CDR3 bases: TGTGCCAGCTCTTGGGGGGGCTACGAGCAGTACTTC.

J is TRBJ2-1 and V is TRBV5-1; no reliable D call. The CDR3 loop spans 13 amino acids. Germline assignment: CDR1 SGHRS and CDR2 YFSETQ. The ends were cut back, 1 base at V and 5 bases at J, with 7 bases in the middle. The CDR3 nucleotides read TGCGCCAGCAGCTTGATAGGGAACAATGAGCAGTTCTTC. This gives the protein CASSLIGNNEQFF.

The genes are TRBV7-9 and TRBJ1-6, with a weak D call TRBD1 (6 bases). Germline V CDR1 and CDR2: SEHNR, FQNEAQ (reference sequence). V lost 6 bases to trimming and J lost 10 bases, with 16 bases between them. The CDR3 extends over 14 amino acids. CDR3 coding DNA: TGTGCCAGCAGTCCCACAGGGCATTTATCACCCCTCCACTTT. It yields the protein CASSPTGHLSPLHF. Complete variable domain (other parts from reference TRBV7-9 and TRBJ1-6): DTGVSQNPRHKITKRGQNVTFRCDPISEHNRLYWYRQTLGQGPEFLTYFQNEAQLEKSRLLSDRFSAERPKGSFSTLEIQRTEQGDSAMYLCASSPTGHLSPLHFGNGTRLTVT.

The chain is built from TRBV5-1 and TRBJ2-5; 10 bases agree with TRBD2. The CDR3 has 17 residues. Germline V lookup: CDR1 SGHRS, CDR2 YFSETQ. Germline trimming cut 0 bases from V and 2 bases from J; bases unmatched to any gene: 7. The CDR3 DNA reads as TGCGCCAGCAGCTTGGGCGCAACAGCGGGGGGGCAAGAGACCCAGTACTTC. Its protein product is CASSLGATAGGQETQYF.

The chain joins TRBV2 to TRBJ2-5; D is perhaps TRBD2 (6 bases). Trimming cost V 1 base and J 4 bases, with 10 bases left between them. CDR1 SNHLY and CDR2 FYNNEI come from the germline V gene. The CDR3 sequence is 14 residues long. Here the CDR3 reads CASSEVGSRETQYF. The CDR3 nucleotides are TGTGCCAGCAGTGAAGTCGGGAGTAGAGAGACCCAGTACTTC.